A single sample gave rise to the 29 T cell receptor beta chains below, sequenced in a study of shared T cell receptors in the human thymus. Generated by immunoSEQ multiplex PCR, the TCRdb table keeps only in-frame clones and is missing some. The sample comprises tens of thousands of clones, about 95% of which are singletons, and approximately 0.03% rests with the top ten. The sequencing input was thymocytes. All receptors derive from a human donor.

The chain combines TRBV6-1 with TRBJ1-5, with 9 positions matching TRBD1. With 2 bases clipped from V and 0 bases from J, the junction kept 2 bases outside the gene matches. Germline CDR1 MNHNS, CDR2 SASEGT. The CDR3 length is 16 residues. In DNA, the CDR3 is TGTGCCAGCAGTGAAAGGGACAGGGATAGCAATCAGCCCCAGCATTTT. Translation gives CASSERDRDSNQPQHF.

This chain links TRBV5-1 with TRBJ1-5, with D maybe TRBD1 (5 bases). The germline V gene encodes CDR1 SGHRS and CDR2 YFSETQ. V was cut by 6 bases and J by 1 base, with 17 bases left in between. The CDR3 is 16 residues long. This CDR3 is CASISLEGKSNQPQHF. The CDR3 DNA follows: TGCGCCAGCATATCTCTTGAGGGGAAGAGCAATCAGCCCCAGCATTTT.

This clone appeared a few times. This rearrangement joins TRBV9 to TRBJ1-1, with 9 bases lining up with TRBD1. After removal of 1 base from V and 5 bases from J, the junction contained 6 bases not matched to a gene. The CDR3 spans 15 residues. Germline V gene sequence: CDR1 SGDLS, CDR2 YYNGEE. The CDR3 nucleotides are TGTGCCAGCAGCGTACTAGGGGACAGGGATACTGAAGCTTTCTTT. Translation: CASSVLGDRDTEAFF.

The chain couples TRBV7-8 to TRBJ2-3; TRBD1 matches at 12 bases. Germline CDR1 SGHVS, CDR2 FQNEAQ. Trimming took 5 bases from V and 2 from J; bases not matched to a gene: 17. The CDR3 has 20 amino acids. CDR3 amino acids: CASSPIGTGGLLKHTDTQYF. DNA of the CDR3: TGTGCCAGCAGCCCGATTGGGACAGGGGGCTTGTTGAAGCACACAGATACGCAGTATTTT.

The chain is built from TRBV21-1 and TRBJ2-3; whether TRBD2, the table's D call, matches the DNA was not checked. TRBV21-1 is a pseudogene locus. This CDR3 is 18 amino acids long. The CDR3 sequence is CASSKGAGLPPSTDTQYF. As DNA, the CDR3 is TGTGCCAGCAGCAAAGGAGCGGGACTCCCGCCTAGCACAGATACGCAGTATTTT.

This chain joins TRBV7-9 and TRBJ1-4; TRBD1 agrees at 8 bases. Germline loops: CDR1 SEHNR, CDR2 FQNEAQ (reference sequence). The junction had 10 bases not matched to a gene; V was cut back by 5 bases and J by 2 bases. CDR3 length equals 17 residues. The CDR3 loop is CASSPQDRGRTNEKLFF. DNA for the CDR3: TGTGCCAGCAGCCCACAAGACAGGGGACGGACTAATGAAAAACTGTTTTTT.

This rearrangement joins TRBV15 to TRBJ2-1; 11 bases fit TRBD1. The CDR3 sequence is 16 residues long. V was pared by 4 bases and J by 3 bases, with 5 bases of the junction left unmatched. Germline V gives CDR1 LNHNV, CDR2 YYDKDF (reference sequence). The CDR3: CATSNPGTGGYNEQFF. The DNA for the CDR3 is TGTGCCACCAGCAACCCCGGGACAGGGGGCTACAATGAGCAGTTCTTC.

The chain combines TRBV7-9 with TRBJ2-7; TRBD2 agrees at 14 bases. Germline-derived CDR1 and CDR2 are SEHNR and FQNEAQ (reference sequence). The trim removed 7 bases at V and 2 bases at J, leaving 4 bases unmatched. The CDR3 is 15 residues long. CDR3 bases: TGTGCCAGCAACGCGACTAGCGGGGGGGCCTACGAGCAGTACTTC. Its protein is CASNATSGGAYEQYF.

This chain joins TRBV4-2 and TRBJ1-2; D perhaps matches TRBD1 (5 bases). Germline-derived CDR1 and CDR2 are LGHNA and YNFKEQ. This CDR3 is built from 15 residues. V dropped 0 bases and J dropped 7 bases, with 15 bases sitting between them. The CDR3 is CASSQEEGIHCGYTF. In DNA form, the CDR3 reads TGTGCCAGCAGCCAAGAGGAGGGGATTCACTGTGGCTACACCTTC.

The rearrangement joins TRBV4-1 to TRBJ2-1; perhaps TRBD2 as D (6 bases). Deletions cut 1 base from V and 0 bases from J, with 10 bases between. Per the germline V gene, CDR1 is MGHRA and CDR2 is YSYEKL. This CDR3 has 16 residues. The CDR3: CASSQVVGGSYNEQFF. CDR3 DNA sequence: TGCGCCAGCAGCCAAGTAGTGGGGGGCTCCTACAATGAGCAGTTCTTC.

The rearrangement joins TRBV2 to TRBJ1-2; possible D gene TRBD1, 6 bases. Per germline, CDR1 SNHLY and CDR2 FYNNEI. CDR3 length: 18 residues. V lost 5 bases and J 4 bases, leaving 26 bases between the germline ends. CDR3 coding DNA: TGTGCCAGCAGTTTACAGGGACTCCACCCAACATCCGTCTATGGCTACACCTTC. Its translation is CASSLQGLHPTSVYGYTF.

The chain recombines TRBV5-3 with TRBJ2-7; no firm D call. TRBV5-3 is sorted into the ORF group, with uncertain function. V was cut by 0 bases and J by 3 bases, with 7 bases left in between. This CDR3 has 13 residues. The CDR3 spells CARSLVGFYEQYF. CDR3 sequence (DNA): TGTGCCAGAAGCTTGGTAGGCTTCTACGAGCAGTACTTC.

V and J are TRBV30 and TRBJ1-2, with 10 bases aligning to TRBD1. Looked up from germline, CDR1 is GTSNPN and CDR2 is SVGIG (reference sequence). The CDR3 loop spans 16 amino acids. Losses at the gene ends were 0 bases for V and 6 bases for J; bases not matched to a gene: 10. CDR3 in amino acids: CAWSVPRGTGVNGYTF. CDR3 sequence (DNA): TGTGCCTGGAGTGTACCTCGCGGGACAGGGGTTAATGGCTACACCTTC.

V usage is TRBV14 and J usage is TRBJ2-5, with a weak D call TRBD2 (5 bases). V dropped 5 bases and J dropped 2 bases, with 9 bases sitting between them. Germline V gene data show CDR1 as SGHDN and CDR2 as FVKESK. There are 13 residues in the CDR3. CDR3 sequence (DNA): TGTGCCAGCAGCTGGACTGTGCAAGAGACCCAGTACTTC. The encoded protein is CASSWTVQETQYF.

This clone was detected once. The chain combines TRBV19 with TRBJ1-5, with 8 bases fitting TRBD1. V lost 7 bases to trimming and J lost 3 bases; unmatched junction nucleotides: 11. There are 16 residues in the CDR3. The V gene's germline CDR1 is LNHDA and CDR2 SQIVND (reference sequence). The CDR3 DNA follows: TGTGCCAGTAAATCTCCGGGACAGGCTATCAATCAGCCCCAGCATTTT. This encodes CASKSPGQAINQPQHF.

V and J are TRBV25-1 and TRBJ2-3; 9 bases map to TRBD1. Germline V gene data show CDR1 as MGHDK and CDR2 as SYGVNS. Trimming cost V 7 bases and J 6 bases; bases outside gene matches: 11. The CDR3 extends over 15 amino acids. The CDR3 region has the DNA TGTGCCAGCAAATGGACAGGGGCGCCGCGGGATACGCAGTATTTT. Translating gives CASKWTGAPRDTQYF.

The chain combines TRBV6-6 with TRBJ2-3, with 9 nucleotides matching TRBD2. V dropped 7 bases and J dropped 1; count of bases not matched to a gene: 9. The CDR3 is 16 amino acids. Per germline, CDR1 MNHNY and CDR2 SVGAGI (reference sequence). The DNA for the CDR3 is TGTGCCAGCACTCAGGACGCTAGCGGGGGCACAGATACGCAGTATTTT. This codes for CASTQDASGGTDTQYF.

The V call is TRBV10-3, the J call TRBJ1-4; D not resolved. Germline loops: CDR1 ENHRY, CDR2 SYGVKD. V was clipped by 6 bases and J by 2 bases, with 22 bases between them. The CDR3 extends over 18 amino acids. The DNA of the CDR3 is TGTGCCATCAGCCCTGAGCGACGGAGAAGTACTACTAATGAAAAACTGTTTTTT. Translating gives CAISPERRRSTTNEKLFF.

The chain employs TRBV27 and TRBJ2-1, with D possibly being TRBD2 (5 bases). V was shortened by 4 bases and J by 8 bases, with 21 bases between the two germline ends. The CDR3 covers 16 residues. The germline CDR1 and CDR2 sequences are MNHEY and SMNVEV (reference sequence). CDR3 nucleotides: TGTGCCAGCAGTTACAACCGGGGTCACCGACGGGATGAGCAGTTCTTC. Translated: CASSYNRGHRRDEQFF.

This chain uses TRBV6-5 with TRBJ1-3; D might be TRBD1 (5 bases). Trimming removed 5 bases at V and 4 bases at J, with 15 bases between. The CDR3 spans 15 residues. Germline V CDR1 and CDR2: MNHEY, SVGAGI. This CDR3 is CASSQTVLLGNTIYF. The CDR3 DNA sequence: TGTGCCAGCAGTCAGACAGTTCTGTTGGGAAACACCATATATTTT.

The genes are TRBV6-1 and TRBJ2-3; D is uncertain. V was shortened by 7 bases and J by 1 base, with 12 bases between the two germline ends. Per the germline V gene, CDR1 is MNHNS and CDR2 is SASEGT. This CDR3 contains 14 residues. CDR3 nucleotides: TGTGCCAGCAAATCTACGCGTGGCACAGATACGCAGTATTTT. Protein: CASKSTRGTDTQYF.

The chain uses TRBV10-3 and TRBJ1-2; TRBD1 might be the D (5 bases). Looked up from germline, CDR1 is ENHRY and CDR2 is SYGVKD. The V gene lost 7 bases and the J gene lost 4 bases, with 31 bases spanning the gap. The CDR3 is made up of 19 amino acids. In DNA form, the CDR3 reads TGTGCCATCACCCTCTTGCCTCCGCGGACACATTCCGTCTCCTATGGCTACACCTTC. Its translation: CAITLLPPRTHSVSYGYTF.

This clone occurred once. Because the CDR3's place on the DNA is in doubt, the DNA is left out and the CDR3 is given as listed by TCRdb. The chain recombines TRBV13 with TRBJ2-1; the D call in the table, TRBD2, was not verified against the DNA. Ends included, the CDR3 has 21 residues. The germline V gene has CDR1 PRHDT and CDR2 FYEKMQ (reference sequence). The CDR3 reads CASSSSPRGGPPPSSYNEQFF.

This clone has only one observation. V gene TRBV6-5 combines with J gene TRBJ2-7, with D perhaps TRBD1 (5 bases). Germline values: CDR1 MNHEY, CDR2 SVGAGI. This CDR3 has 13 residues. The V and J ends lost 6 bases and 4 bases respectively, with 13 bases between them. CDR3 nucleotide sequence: TGTGCCAGCAGCATCAGGGAATCATACGAGCAGTACTTC. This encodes CASSIRESYEQYF.

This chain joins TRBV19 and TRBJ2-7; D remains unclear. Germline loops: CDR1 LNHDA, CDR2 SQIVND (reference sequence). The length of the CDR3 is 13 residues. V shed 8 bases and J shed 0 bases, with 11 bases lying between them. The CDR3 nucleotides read TGTGCCAGTGCAAGGAGAGGCTCCTACGAGCAGTACTTC. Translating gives CASARRGSYEQYF.

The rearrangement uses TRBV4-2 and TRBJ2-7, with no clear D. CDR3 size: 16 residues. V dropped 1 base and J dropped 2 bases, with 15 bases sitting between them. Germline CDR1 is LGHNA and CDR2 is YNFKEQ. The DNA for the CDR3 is TGTGCCAGCAGCCAAGTTGAGCATACAGAACCCTACGAGCAGTACTTC. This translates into CASSQVEHTEPYEQYF.

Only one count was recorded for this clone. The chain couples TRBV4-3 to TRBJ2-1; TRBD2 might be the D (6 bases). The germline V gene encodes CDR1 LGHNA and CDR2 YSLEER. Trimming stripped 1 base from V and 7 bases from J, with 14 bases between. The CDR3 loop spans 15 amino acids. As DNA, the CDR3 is TGCGCCAGCAGCCAAGCGGGGGACCGCCTTAATGAGCAGTTCTTC. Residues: CASSQAGDRLNEQFF.

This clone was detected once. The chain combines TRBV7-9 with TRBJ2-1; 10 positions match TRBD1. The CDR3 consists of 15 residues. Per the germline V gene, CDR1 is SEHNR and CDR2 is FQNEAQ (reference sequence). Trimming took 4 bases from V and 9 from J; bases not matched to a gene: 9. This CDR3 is CASSSGTGVRCEQFF. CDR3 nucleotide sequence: TGTGCCAGCAGCTCCGGGACAGGGGTTCGGTGTGAGCAGTTCTTC.

CDR3 DNA sequence: TGTGCCAGCAGCTCCCATGCCGGAGGGACTAACTATGGCTACACCTTC. Its protein product is CASSSHAGGTNYGYTF. The gene calls are TRBV7-9 and TRBJ1-2, with D hard to call. From germline, CDR1 is SEHNR and CDR2 FQNEAQ (reference sequence). The CDR3 sequence is 16 residues long. V was pared by 4 bases and J by 0 bases, with 15 bases between.